This is a list of T cell receptor beta chains from one sample in a study of glioma-infiltrating T cells after dendritic cell vaccination. Sequenced by immunoSEQ multiplex PCR; TCRdb stores in-frame clones only, minus some. The sample records 93,000 or so clones, roughly 79% being singletons. Sequences were derived from blood, sampled before dendritic cell vaccination. Receptor source: a human donor with glioblastoma. The CDR3 runs from the conserved cysteine through the conserved F or W. The D gene is left open where the match is weak. Clone size appears in some rows only: once, few, many, or a class for an expanded clone.

>TRBJ2-3|TRBV6-5|TRBD2|.
TGTGCCACAAATAGCGGGGGGGCCACAGATACGCAGTATTTT
CATNSGGATDTQYF
>TRBJ1-1|TRBV5-5|.|.
TGTGCCAGCAGTTTTGCTCCAGGGGCGGTGGTAGCTTTCTTT
CASSFAPGAVVAFF
>TRBJ2-7|TRBV7-9|.|.
TGTGCCAGCATCTCCGCCCTCGAGAACGAGCAGTACTTC
CASISALENEQYF
>TRBJ2-2|TRBV9|.|.
TGTGCCAGCAGCGCCCTGAACACCGGGGAGCTGTTTTTT
CASSALNTGELFF
>TRBJ2-2|TRBV10-2|.|few
TGCGCCAGCAGTGAGTCGTCAGACACCGGGGAGCTGTTTTTT
CASSESSDTGELFF
>TRBJ2-1|TRBV9|.|.
TGTGCCAGCAGCGTAGGTCCTAGGATTGGCAATGAGCAGTTCTTC
CASSVGPRIGNEQFF
>TRBJ1-2|TRBV9|TRBD1|.
TGTGCCAGCAGCGCACGGGACAGGGTTTCCGATGGCTACACCTTC
CASSARDRVSDGYTF
>TRBJ2-7|TRBV27|TRBD1|few
TGTGCCAGCAGGTACCTACAGGGGGACGAGCAGTACTTC
CASRYLQGDEQYF
>TRBJ2-3|TRBV7-3|TRBD2|.
TGTGCCAGCAGCCTTAGCGGGGGGGCGCGAGGCACAGATACGCAGTATTTT
CASSLSGGARGTDTQYF
>TRBJ2-3|TRBV5-1|TRBD2|.
TGCGCCAGCAAGGGCGGGGGGCCGTCAGATACGCAGTATTTT
CASKGGGPSDTQYF
>TRBJ1-2|TRBV19|TRBD1|.
TGTGCCAGTAGCGAAGACAGGGGGCTTAACTATGGCTACACCTTC
CASSEDRGLNYGYTF
>TRBJ2-1|TRBV4-3|TRBD2|.
TGCGCCAGCAGCCAAGATACGAGACTAGCTAATGAGCAGTTCTTC
CASSQDTRLANEQFF
>TRBJ2-2|TRBV27|.|.
TGTGCCGTCGGGGTAGTCGAGGGAGGGAACACCGGGGAGCTGTTTTTT
CAVGVVEGGNTGELFF
>TRBJ2-7|TRBV9|TRBD2|.
TGTGCCAGCAGCCCTAGCGGGCGTAGGGACGAGCAGTACTTC
CASSPSGRRDEQYF
>TRBJ2-2|TRBV18|TRBD1|once
TGTGCCAGCTCACCGACAGGGACCGGGGAGCTGTTTTTT
CASSPTGTGELFF
>TRBJ2-5|TRBV28|.|once
TGTGCCAGCAGTTTCGCCAGGGTCAGAAGGGAGACCCAGTACTTC
CASSFARVRRETQYF
>TRBJ1-2|TRBV6-5|.|few
TGTGCCAGCAGCGTAGGACAGCACTATGGCTACACCTTC
CASSVGQHYGYTF
>TRBJ1-5|TRBV4-3|.|.
TGCGCCAGCAGCCCCCGGGACAACGCCAATCAGCCCCAGCATTTT
CASSPRDNANQPQHF
>TRBJ2-7|TRBV6-5|TRBD2|.
TGTGCCAGCAGTTACAAGGGACTAGCGGGGGGGGAGCAGTACTTC
CASSYKGLAGGEQYF
>TRBJ2-7|TRBV4-2|.|once
TGTGCCAGCAGCCAAGATGGAGGCGAGCAGTACTTC
CASSQDGGEQYF
>TRBJ2-5|TRBV7-3|TRBD1|.
TGTGCCAGCAGCCGGGGACAGTCCGGGGAGACCCAGTACTTC
CASSRGQSGETQYF
>TRBJ1-2|TRBV4-1|.|.
TGCGCCAGCAGCCAAGGACAGAACTATGGCTACACCTTC
CASSQGQNYGYTF
>TRBJ2-2|TRBV19|.|few
TGTGCCAGTAGTATGGAGGCCGGGGAGCTGTTTTTT
CASSMEAGELFF
>TRBJ2-7|TRBV7-6|.|.
TGTGCCAGCAGCTCCAAAACCAAGGGGGAGAACCGATACGAGCAGTACTTC
CASSSKTKGENRYEQYF
>TRBJ2-7|TRBV4-1|TRBD2|.
TGCGCCAGCAGCCCGATTCTAGCGGAGCACTACGAGCAGTACTTC
CASSPILAEHYEQYF
>TRBJ1-3|TRBV19|TRBD1|few
TGTGCCAGTAGTTCAAAACAGGGGGCGCATGGAAACACCATATATTTT
CASSSKQGAHGNTIYF
>TRBJ2-2|TRBV7-7|.|.
TGTGCTAGCAGCTTGGGTCCGGCAGGGCACACCGGGGAGCTGTTTTTT
CASSLGPAGHTGELFF
>TRBJ2-7|TRBV12-5|.|.
TGTGCTAGTGGTTTGGTATTAGGAGGGAACCCCCAGGGGCAGTACTTC
CASGLVLGGNPQGQYF
>TRBJ1-1|TRBV19|.|.
TGTGCCAGTAGTAACAGACAGGCTGAAGCTTTCTTT
CASSNRQAEAFF
>TRBJ1-6|TRBV4-1|TRBD1|.
TGCGCCAGCAGCGCCAGTAACAGGGGTTATAATTCACCCCTCCACTTT
CASSASNRGYNSPLHF
>TRBJ1-2|TRBV27|.|.
TGTGCCAGCAGTCCCTATAACAGGGAGGGCTATGGCTACACCTTC
CASSPYNREGYGYTF
>TRBJ1-2|TRBV2|TRBD1|.
TGTGCCAGCAGTTTAGACAGGGCCTATGGCTACACCTTC
CASSLDRAYGYTF
>TRBJ1-2|TRBV13|TRBD1|.
TGTGCCAGCAGTCTCTGGACAGGGGGCTTTCACTATGGCTACACCTTC
CASSLWTGGFHYGYTF
>TRBJ1-1|TRBV11-3|.|.
TGTGCCAGCAGCTCCTCCGACACTGAAGCTTTCTTT
CASSSSDTEAFF
>TRBJ1-3|TRBV30|TRBD1|.
TGTGCCTGGAGTGTCGGGACAGGAAGCTCTGGAAACACCATATATTTT
CAWSVGTGSSGNTIYF
>TRBJ1-1|TRBV6-5|.|.
TGTGCCAGCAGTGGACAGTCGCGCACTGAAGCTTTCTTT
CASSGQSRTEAFF
>TRBJ2-7|TRBV7-9|.|.
TGTGCCAGCAACTCAGTCGGGGAGGCAGGACGGTACGAGCAGTACTTC
CASNSVGEAGRYEQYF
>TRBJ2-7|TRBV6-5|TRBD2|.
TGTGCCAGCAGTTATAAGACTAGCGGATCCTACGAGCAGTACTTC
CASSYKTSGSYEQYF
>TRBJ1-1|TRBV9|.|.
TGTGCCAGCAGCGTAGTGGAGGTTAACACTGAAGCTTTCTTT
CASSVVEVNTEAFF
>TRBJ1-4|TRBV7-8|.|.
TGTGCCAGCAGCTTAGAGGGGGCAACTAATGAAAAACTGTTTTTT
CASSLEGATNEKLFF
>TRBJ2-3|TRBV5-1|TRBD2|.
TGCGCCAGCAGCTTGGGGGCGGGGGGCACAGATACGCAGTATTTT
CASSLGAGGTDTQYF
>TRBJ1-4|TRBV5-1|.|once
TGCGCCAGCAGCCCCGGGGAGAATAATGAAAAACTGTTTTTT
CASSPGENNEKLFF
>TRBJ2-3|TRBV2|TRBD2|.
TGTGCCAGCAATCAGCGGGGGGATGAAGATACGCAGTATTTT
CASNQRGDEDTQYF
>TRBJ2-2|TRBV7-9|TRBD2|.
TGTGCCAGCAGCGCCCCTCTCCTGAGCGGGGGGGTTACCGGGGAGCTGTTTTTT
CASSAPLLSGGVTGELFF
>TRBJ2-7|TRBV10-3|TRBD2|.
TGTGCCATCATGGGGACTAGCGGGGCGCTTTCTTACGAGCAGTACTTC
CAIMGTSGALSYEQYF
>TRBJ2-7|TRBV13|.|.
TGTGCCAGCAGCTCCGCGATTGCGATCTACGAGCAGTACTTC
CASSSAIAIYEQYF
>TRBJ1-2|TRBV18|.|.
TGTGCCAGCTCACCTCCGGGGGTCTATGGCTACACCTTC
CASSPPGVYGYTF
>TRBJ1-4|TRBV19|.|few
TGTGCCAGTAGTATAGGTCCAGATGAAAAACTGTTTTTT
CASSIGPDEKLFF
>TRBJ2-7|TRBV5-8|.|.
TGTGCCAGCAGCCAAGAAAGGAGTGGCAGTGCCTACGAGCAGTACTTC
CASSQERSGSAYEQYF
>TRBJ2-2|TRBV11-2|TRBD2|.
TGTGCCAGCACCCCCAATCGGGGGGAGCTCACCGGGGAGCTGTTTTTT
CASTPNRGELTGELFF
>TRBJ2-7|TRBV10-2|TRBD2|few
TGCGCCAGCAGTCCCGGGACTAGCGGGGCCGAGCAGTACTTC
CASSPGTSGAEQYF
>TRBJ1-1|TRBV27|.|.
TGTGCCAGCAGTTCTTACGGGAACACTGAAGCTTTCTTT
CASSSYGNTEAFF
>TRBJ1-2|TRBV4-1|TRBD1|.
TGCGCCAGCAGCCAAGACAGGGGGACCTATGGCTACACCTTC
CASSQDRGTYGYTF
>TRBJ2-7|TRBV6-1|.|.
TGTGCCAGCAGCACAGCCGAATCCTACGAGCAGTACTTC
CASSTAESYEQYF
>TRBJ2-6|TRBV14|.|.
TGTGCCAGCAGCCTCCGGGGGGCCAACGTCCTGACTTTC
CASSLRGANVLTF
>TRBJ1-1|TRBV5-8|.|.
TGTGCCAGCAGCTTGGCCGGCAGCAGGAAAGCTTTCTTT
CASSLAGSRKAFF
>TRBJ1-4|TRBV5-1|.|.
TGCGCCAGCAGCAGTGGACAGATTGAAAAACTGTTTTTT
CASSSGQIEKLFF
>TRBJ1-6|TRBV5-4|.|.
TGTGCCAGCAGCTTGGACCTCATTCAGGGAAATTCACCCCTCCACTTT
CASSLDLIQGNSPLHF
>TRBJ1-1|TRBV9|.|once
TGTGCCAGCAGCGCTGTTGTGGAGACAGGGAACACTGAAGCTTTCTTT
CASSAVVETGNTEAFF